This T cell receptor (beta chain) was found in a study of vaccination effects on CD4 cells after COVID-19. Study in general: Two recovered convalescent patients were sampled 16 days and one week pre-vaccination. Study-level findings and limits: Marked clonal contraction of both clone types appeared late after vaccination.

The ViraFEST assay expanded antigen-specific CD4+ T cells with viral peptide pools before sequencing. Following culture for about ten days, CD4+ T cells were isolated. It was between March and December 2020 that the person had a SARS-CoV-2 infection confirmed by PCR. The data were produced by immunoSEQ multiplex PCR, yet TCRdb's version contains in-frame clones alone and is incomplete. The sample consists of under 25,000 clones, 70% to 80% of them appearing once. This clone was seen more than once but under ten times. What it binds is unknown. This specimen consisted of CD4+ T cells from PBMCs cultured with a peptide pool, obtained before COVID-19 vaccination. This TCR came from a human donor who had a prior SARS-CoV-2 infection.

In nucleotides, the CDR3 is TGTGCCAGTCAAGGTCTAGGACAGGGGACAGGACAGCCCCAGCATTTT. Translation gives CASQGLGQGTGQPQHF. This chain links TRBV19 with TRBJ1-5; 9 nucleotides agree with TRBD1. CDR1 is LNHDA and CDR2 is SQIVND in the germline V gene (reference sequence). V shed 8 bases and J 7 bases; nucleotides not matched to a gene: 15. The CDR3 contains 16 residues.